Below, one TCR beta chain is given with its context. This sample was included in a study of OX40 agonist ivuxolimab in advanced cancers. The CDR3 consists of 16 residues. Germline V gene lookup returns CDR1 KGHSH and CDR2 LQKENI. The ends lost 4 bases at V and 3 bases at J; junction bases unmatched: 10. The assay was immunoSEQ multiplex PCR, and TCRdb's table has in-frame clones only and misses some. The sample consists of around 77,000 clones, over 85% of them appearing once. This rearrangement joins TRBV18 to TRBJ2-5; 8 bases match TRBD1. The specimen comprised CD4+ or CD8+ T cells sorted from blood, sampled in a trial of the OX40 agonist ivuxolimab. The sequence was obtained from an adult with an advanced solid tumor such as melanoma, head and neck, liver or kidney cancer. CDR3 sequence (DNA): TGTGCCAGCTCACAGGGACAGGCTTCTACTAAAGAGACCCAGTACTTC. Its protein is CASSQGQASTKETQYF. Supplemented by reference TRBV18 and TRBJ2-5, the full variable domain reads NAGVMQNPRHLVRRRGQEARLRCSPMKGHSHVYWYRQLPEEGLKFMVYLQKENIIDESGMPKERFSAEFPKEGPSILRIQQVVRGDSAAYFCASSQGQASTKETQYFGPGTRLLVL.